Each of the 19 T cell receptor beta chains below was sequenced from the same sample in a study of radiation and T cells in renal cell carcinoma. Time point in this sample: baseline pretreatment blood. Treatment described: 15 Gy SBRT to primary tumor, nephrectomy 4 weeks later. Generated by immunoSEQ multiplex PCR, the TCRdb table keeps only in-frame clones and is missing some. This table holds roughly 150,000 clones, about 88% found once. The sample consisted of blood, taken from a patient whose treatment included radiotherapy and nephrectomy. These receptors were collected from a woman aged 70-85 years with renal cell carcinoma.

The V call is TRBV4-1, the J call TRBJ2-3; tentative D call: TRBD2 (5 bases). Germline V CDR1 and CDR2: MGHRA, YSYEKL. V gave up 3 bases and J gave up 2 bases, with 9 bases separating them. CDR3 length equals 14 residues. The CDR3 reads CASSQRAVTDTQYF. The CDR3 coding sequence is TGCGCCAGCAGCCAGAGGGCCGTCACAGATACGCAGTATTTT.

CDR3 bases: TGTGCCAGCAGCGTAGCCATCGCTAATGGGCGGGACACTGAAGCTTTCTTT. It specifies CASSVAIANGRDTEAFF. This rearrangement joins TRBV9 to TRBJ1-1; the D is unclear. The germline V gene encodes CDR1 SGDLS and CDR2 YYNGEE. V lost 0 bases and J lost 3, with 18 bases in between. This CDR3 is 17 amino acids long. Variable domain in full (rest from reference TRBV9 and TRBJ1-1): DSGVTQTPKHLITATGQRVTLRCSPRSGDLSVYWYQQSLDQGLQFLIQYYNGEERAKGNILERFSAQQFPDLHSELNLSSLELGDSALYFCASSVAIANGRDTEAFFGQGTRLTVV.

This clone showed up just once. V and J are TRBV7-6 and TRBJ2-3, with 7 bases that match TRBD2. V was clipped by 4 bases and J by 0 bases; unmatched bases: 1. The CDR3 is 14 amino acids. The V gene's germline CDR1 is SGHVS and CDR2 FNYEAQ. As DNA, the CDR3 is TGTGCCAGCAGCTCGGGACTAAGCACAGATACGCAGTATTTT. This codes for CASSSGLSTDTQYF. The full variable domain, its missing parts supplied by reference TRBV7-6 and TRBJ2-3, is GAGVSQSPRYKVTKRGQDVALRCDPISGHVSLYWYRQALGQGPEFLTYFNYEAQQDKSGLPNDRFSAERPEGSISTLTIQRTEQRDSAMYRCASSSGLSTDTQYFGPGTRLTVL.

The V and J genes are TRBV2 and TRBJ1-1; D may be TRBD1 (5 bases). The CDR3 runs 15 residues. V was trimmed by 6 bases and J by 0 bases, leaving 14 bases between them. Germline values: CDR1 SNHLY, CDR2 FYNNEI. The CDR3 sequence: CASSTLGGMNTEAFF. DNA for the CDR3: TGTGCCAGCAGCACACTGGGGGGGATGAACACTGAAGCTTTCTTT.

V gene TRBV10-3 combines with J gene TRBJ1-2; 7 nucleotides line up with TRBD1. CDR1 and CDR2 (germline): ENHRY, SYGVKD. CDR3 size: 13 residues. V lost 6 bases to trimming and J lost 2 bases; unmatched junction nucleotides: 3. For the CDR3, the DNA is TGTGCCATCAGAAAGGACAGGAACTATGGCTACACCTTC. It encodes CAIRKDRNYGYTF.

J is TRBJ1-1 and V is TRBV5-4; a weak D match, TRBD1 (5 bases). This CDR3 region has 15 residues. V gave up 1 base and J gave up 1 base, with 11 bases separating them. From germline, CDR1 is SGHNT and CDR2 YYREEE (reference sequence). The CDR3 DNA is TGTGCCAGCAGCTTGCCCTCCGGGGCGAACACTGAAGCTTTCTTT. As protein: CASSLPSGANTEAFF.

This chain connects TRBV30 to TRBJ1-1, with D unresolved. Germline values: CDR1 GTSNPN, CDR2 SVGIG (reference sequence). V dropped 3 bases and J dropped 4 bases, with 9 bases sitting between them. The CDR3 contains 12 residues. DNA for the CDR3: TGTGCCTGGAGGGTACAGAGCACTGAAGCTTTCTTT. It yields the protein CAWRVQSTEAFF. Full variable domain (outside the CDR3, taken from reference TRBV30 and TRBJ1-1): SQTIHQWPATLVQPVGSPLSLECTVEGTSNPNLYWYRQAAGRGLQLLFYSVGIGQISSEVPQNLSASRPQDRQFILSSKKLLLSDSGFYLCAWRVQSTEAFFGQGTRLTVV.

The rearrangement links TRBV5-3 to TRBJ2-3, with 7 bases that match TRBD1. TRBV5-3 is treated as an ORF (open reading frame) with a function not yet certain. Trimming took 4 bases from V and 2 from J; bases not matched to a gene: 13. CDR3 length: 17 residues. CDR3 residues: CARSPDQGTVSTDTQYF. The CDR3, as DNA: TGTGCCAGAAGCCCCGACCAAGGGACAGTGTCCACAGATACGCAGTATTTT.

The rearrangement joins TRBV28 to TRBJ1-2; TRBD1 aligns across 7 bases. The V gene's germline CDR1 is MDHEN and CDR2 SYDVKM. V lost 6 bases, J lost 2 bases, and 9 bases stayed unmatched. The CDR3 runs to 15 residues. The CDR3 here is CASSSPIRGNYGYTF. DNA for the CDR3: TGTGCCAGCAGCTCACCGATCAGGGGGAACTATGGCTACACCTTC.

The rearrangement links TRBV5-1 to TRBJ2-6; 12 nucleotides agree with TRBD1. Germline CDR1 and CDR2: SGHRS and YFSETQ. This CDR3 contains 21 residues. The junction had 12 bases not matched to a gene; V was cut back by 2 bases and J by 0 bases. Here the CDR3 DNA reads TGCGCCAGCAGCTTAACCGGGACAGGGGGCAGGAAAGTCTCTGGGGCCAACGTCCTGACTTTC. Its protein is CASSLTGTGGRKVSGANVLTF.

V usage is TRBV7-9 and J usage is TRBJ2-7; D is unresolved. V was clipped by 1 base and J by 0 bases, with 13 bases between them. Per the germline V gene, CDR1 is SEHNR and CDR2 is FQNEAQ (reference sequence). This CDR3 contains 16 residues. The CDR3 region is CASSLVVYTGSYEQYF. In nucleotides, the CDR3 is TGTGCCAGCAGCTTAGTCGTTTACACCGGCTCCTACGAGCAGTACTTC.

The genes are TRBV5-1 and TRBJ1-1; unclear D gene. V was trimmed by 4 bases and J by 4 bases, leaving 17 bases between them. CDR1 SGHRS and CDR2 YFSETQ come from the germline V gene. The CDR3 has 15 residues. The CDR3 coding sequence is TGCGCCAGCAGCCCCAACACGGAATGGGGCACTGAAGCTTTCTTT. As protein: CASSPNTEWGTEAFF.

The V call is TRBV19, the J call TRBJ1-5; tentative D call: TRBD1 (5 bases). CDR1 is LNHDA, CDR2 SQIVND, per germline (reference sequence). The CDR3 is 14 residues long. V gave up 4 bases and J gave up 7 bases, with 14 bases separating them. The CDR3 is CASSTGEGSQPQHF. The CDR3 DNA sequence: TGTGCCAGTAGTACAGGAGAGGGGTCCCAGCCCCAGCATTTT.

The J gene is TRBJ1-1, the V gene TRBV7-8; unclear D gene. V was trimmed by 5 bases and J by 1 base, leaving 5 bases between them. Germline-derived CDR1 and CDR2 are SGHVS and FQNEAQ. CDR3 length: 12 residues. This CDR3 is CASSHTNTEAFF. The DNA for the CDR3 is TGTGCCAGCAGCCATACGAACACTGAAGCTTTCTTT.

This chain joins TRBV27 and TRBJ1-2; 12 nucleotides align to TRBD1. This CDR3 spans 16 amino acids. CDR1 MNHEY and CDR2 SMNVEV come from the germline V gene (reference sequence). After removal of 5 bases from V and 8 bases from J, the junction contained 12 bases not matched to a gene. The CDR3 coding sequence is TGTGCCAGCAGTCCGGGACAGGGGGCTAGTGTTGGGGGCTACACCTTC. Translating it yields CASSPGQGASVGGYTF.

This clone was counted a few times. This chain joins TRBV5-4 and TRBJ1-1; D is perhaps TRBD1 (5 bases). Germline V lookup: CDR1 SGHNT, CDR2 YYREEE (reference sequence). The CDR3 is 14 residues long. Trimming cost V 2 bases and J 0 bases, with 8 bases left between them. DNA for the CDR3: TGTGCCAGCAGCTTCCAGGGAATGAACACTGAAGCTTTCTTT. Translated, it gives CASSFQGMNTEAFF. Full variable domain (missing parts from reference TRBV5-4 and TRBJ1-1): ETGVTQSPTHLIKTRGQQVTLRCSSQSGHNTVSWYQQALGQGPQFIFQYYREEENGRGNFPPRFSGLQFPNYSSELNVNALELDDSALYLCASSFQGMNTEAFFGQGTRLTVV.

This clone turned up a few times. The chain is built from TRBV19 and TRBJ2-1; 7 bases fit TRBD2. The CDR3 runs 14 residues. V lost 3 bases and J lost 4; bases outside the gene matches: 3. Germline-derived CDR1 and CDR2 are LNHDA and SQIVND (reference sequence). CDR3 region: CASSIERGYNEQFF. The CDR3, as DNA: TGTGCCAGTAGTATCGAGCGGGGTTACAATGAGCAGTTCTTC.

V usage is TRBV5-1 and J usage is TRBJ2-1, with a tentative D call TRBD2 (5 bases). The CDR3 sequence is 15 residues long. V lost 2 bases, J lost 5 bases, and 14 bases lay in between. Germline CDR1 reads SGHRS; CDR2 reads YFSETQ. The CDR3 region has the DNA TGCGCCAGCAGCTTAGGAGGAACCACTCACAATGAGCAGTTCTTC. Translated, it gives CASSLGGTTHNEQFF.

The CDR3 bases are TGTGCCAGCAGTTTGGGAGGGAAGGGACAGCCCCAGCATTTT. Its translation: CASSLGGKGQPQHF. The rearrangement uses TRBV28 and TRBJ1-5; D is unclear. Trimming removed 3 bases from V and 7 bases from J, with 13 bases in between. This CDR3 has 14 residues. Germline V gives CDR1 MDHEN, CDR2 SYDVKM.